This T cell receptor beta chain was obtained from a study of T cells expressing NK-cell markers. The wider study: HCMV seropositivity marked most of the eight sequenced donors; one was seronegative.

TCRdb reprocessed the 5' RACE reads and stores each CDR3 protein as one record, lacking DNA. This listing includes around 550,000 distinct CDR3 sequences. Germline V gene sequence: CDR1 MNHEY, CDR2 SVGEGT. The CDR3 length is 17 residues. This TCR was recovered from a man younger than 35 in good health. Sample: blood T cells: a sorted CD56 or NKG2C T cell subset, CD4+ or CD8+ T cells, or bulk PBMC T cells (not recorded which). The gene calls are TRBV6-2 or TRBV6-3 and TRBJ2-2; the D call of TRBD1 rests on TCRdb alone, since no DNA is present to check it. CDR3 region: CASSYGVPISNTGELFF.